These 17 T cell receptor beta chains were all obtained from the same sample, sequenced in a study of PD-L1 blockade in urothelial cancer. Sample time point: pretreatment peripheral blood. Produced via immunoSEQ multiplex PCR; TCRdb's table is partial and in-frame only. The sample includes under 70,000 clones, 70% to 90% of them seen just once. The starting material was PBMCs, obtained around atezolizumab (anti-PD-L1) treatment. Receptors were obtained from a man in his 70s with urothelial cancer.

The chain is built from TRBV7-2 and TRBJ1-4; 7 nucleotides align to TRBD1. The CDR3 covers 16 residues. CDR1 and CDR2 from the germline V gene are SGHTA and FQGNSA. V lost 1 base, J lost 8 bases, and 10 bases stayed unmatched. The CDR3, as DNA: TGTGCCAGCAGCTTAGGATTAAGGGGGCCAAGGGAAAAACTGTTTTTT. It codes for CASSLGLRGPREKLFF. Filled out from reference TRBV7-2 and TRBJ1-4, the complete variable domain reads GAGVSQSPSNKVTEKGKDVELRCDPISGHTALYWYRQSLGQGLEFLIYFQGNSAPDKSGLPSDRFSAERTGGSVSTLTIQRTQQEDSAVYLCASSLGLRGPREKLFFGSGTQLSVL.

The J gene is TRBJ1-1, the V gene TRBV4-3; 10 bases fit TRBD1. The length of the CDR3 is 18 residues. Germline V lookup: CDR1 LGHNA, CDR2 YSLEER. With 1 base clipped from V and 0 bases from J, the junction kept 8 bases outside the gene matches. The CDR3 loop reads CASSQAGTGDLVNTEAFF. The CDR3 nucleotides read TGCGCCAGCAGCCAAGCCGGGACAGGGGATTTGGTGAACACTGAAGCTTTCTTT.

This chain's CDR3 is CASSPTGMSVQPQHF. The CDR3 coding sequence is TGTGCCAGCTCACCTACAGGGATGTCGGTTCAGCCCCAGCATTTT. V gene TRBV18 combines with J gene TRBJ1-5; the D gene is possibly TRBD1 (6 bases). The V and J ends lost 3 bases and 6 bases respectively, with 15 bases between them. Germline CDR1 KGHSH, CDR2 LQKENI. This CDR3 has 15 residues.

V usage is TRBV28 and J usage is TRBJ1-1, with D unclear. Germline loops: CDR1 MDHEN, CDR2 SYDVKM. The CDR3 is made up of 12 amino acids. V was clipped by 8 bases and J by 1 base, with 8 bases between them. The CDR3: CASVHKNTEAFF. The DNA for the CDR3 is TGTGCCAGCGTTCACAAGAACACTGAAGCTTTCTTT.

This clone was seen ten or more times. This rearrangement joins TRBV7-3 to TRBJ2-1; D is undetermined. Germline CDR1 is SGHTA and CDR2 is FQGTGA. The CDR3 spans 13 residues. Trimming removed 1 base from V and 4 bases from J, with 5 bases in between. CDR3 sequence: CASSLSQYNEQFF. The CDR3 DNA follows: TGTGCCAGCAGCTTAAGCCAGTACAATGAGCAGTTCTTC.

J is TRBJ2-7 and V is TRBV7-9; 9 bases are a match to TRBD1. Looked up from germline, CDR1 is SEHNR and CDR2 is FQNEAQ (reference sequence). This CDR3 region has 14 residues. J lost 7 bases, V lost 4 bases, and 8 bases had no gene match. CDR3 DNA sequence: TGTGCCAGCAGCTCGGCCTTCGACAGGGGGGAGCAGTACTTC. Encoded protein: CASSSAFDRGEQYF.

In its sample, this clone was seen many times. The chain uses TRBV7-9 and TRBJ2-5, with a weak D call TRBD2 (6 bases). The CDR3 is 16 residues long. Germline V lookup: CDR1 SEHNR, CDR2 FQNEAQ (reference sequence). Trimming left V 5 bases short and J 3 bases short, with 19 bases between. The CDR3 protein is CASSPPTGTHEETQYF. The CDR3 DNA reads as TGTGCCAGCAGCCCGCCTACCGGGACTCACGAAGAGACCCAGTACTTC.

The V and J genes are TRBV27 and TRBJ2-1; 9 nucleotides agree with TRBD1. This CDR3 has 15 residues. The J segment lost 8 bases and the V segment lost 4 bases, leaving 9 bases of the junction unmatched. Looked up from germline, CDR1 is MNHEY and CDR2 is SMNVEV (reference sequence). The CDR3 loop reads CASSSPQGAVDEQFF. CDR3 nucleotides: TGTGCCAGCAGTTCACCACAGGGGGCTGTCGATGAGCAGTTCTTC.

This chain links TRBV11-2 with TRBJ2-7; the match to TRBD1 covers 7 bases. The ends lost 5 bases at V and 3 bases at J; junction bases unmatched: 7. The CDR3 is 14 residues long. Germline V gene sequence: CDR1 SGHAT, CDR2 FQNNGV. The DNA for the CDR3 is TGTGCCAGCAGCAGAGGGACAGAGAACTACGAGCAGTACTTC. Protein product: CASSRGTENYEQYF.

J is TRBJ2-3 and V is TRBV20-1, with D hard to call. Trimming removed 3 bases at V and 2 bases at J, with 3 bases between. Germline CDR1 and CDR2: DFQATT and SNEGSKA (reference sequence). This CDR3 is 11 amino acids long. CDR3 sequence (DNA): TGCAGTGCTAGCTACACAGATACGCAGTATTTT. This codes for CSASYTDTQYF.

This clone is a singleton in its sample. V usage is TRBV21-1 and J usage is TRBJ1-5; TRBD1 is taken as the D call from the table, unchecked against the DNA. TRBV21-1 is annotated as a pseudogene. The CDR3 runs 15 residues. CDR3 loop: CASSKVVSPNQPQHF. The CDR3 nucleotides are TGTGCCAGCAGCAAAGTTGTCAGTCCTAATCAGCCCCAGCATTTT.

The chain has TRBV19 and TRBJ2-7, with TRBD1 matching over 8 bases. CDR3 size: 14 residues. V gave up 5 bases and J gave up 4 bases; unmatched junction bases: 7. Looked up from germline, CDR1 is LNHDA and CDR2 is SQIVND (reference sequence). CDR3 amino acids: CASSAGTGYYEQYF. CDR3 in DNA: TGTGCCAGTAGTGCAGGGACAGGCTATTACGAGCAGTACTTC.

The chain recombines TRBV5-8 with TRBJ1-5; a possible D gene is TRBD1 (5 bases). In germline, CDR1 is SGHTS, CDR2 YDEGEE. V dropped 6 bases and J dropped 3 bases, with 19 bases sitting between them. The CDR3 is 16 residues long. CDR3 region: CASNPAVARDNQPQHF. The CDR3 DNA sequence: TGTGCCAGCAATCCGGCTGTAGCCAGGGACAATCAGCCCCAGCATTTT. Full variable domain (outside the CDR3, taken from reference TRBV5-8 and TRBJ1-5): EAGVTQSPTHLIKTRGQQATLRCSPISGHTSVYWYQQALGLGLQFLLWYDEGEERNRGNFPPRFSGRQFPNYSSELNVNALELEDSALYLCASNPAVARDNQPQHFGDGTRLSIL.

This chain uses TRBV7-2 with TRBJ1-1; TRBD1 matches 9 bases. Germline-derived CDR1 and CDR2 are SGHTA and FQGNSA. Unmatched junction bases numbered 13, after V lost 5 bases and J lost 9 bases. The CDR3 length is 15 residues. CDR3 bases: TGTGCCAGCAGCCCCGGGACAGGGTCCTTCCTCCAAGCTTTCTTT. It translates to CASSPGTGSFLQAFF.

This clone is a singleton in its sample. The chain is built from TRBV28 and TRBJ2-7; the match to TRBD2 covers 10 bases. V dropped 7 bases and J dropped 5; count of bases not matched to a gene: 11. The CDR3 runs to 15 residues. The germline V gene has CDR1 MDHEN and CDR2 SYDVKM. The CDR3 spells CASISPASGSNEQYF. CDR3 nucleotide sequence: TGTGCCAGCATAAGTCCTGCTAGCGGGAGTAACGAGCAGTACTTC.

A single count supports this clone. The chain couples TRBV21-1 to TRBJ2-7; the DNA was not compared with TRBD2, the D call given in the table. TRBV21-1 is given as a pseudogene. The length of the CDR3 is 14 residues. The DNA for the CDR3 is TGTGCCAGCACCAAATTCGGGGGAGGGCCCGAGCAGTACTTC. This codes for CASTKFGGGPEQYF.

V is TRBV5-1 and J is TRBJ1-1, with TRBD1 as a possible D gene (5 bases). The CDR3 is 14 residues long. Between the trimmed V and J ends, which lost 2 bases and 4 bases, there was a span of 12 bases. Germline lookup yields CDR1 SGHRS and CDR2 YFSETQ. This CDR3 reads CASSFGDLSTEAFF. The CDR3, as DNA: TGCGCCAGCAGCTTCGGGGACTTAAGCACTGAAGCTTTCTTT.